Presented here are 27 T cell receptor beta chains from one specimen sequenced in a study of blood T cells in healthy people across ages. Primers used in a second PCR of about 7 to 12 cycles were a sample-barcoded 5' primer and a J-beta primer mix. Using its own MiXCR run on the 5' RACE reads, TCRdb lists one record per CDR3 protein. This sample has fewer than 2,000,000 distinct CDR3 sequences; around 36% occur once, and the top ten carry approximately 10%. The sequencing sample was made of blood. These receptors were taken from a woman aged 25 to 39 in good health.

This clonotype was counted between two and nine times. The J gene is TRBJ2-1, the V gene TRBV9; TRBD2 agrees at 11 bases. The CDR3 totals 15 residues. The V gene end was trimmed by 0 bases and the J gene end by 6 bases; junction bases not matched to a gene: 2. Germline CDR1 and CDR2: SGDLS and YYNGEE. In nucleotides, the CDR3 is TGTGCCAGCAGCGTAGGACTAGCGGGAATCAATGAGCAGTTCTTC. Translating it yields CASSVGLAGINEQFF. The complete variable domain, with remaining parts taken from reference TRBV9 and TRBJ2-1, reads DSGVTQTPKHLITATGQRVTLRCSPRSGDLSVYWYQQSLDQGLQFLIQYYNGEERAKGNILERFSAQQFPDLHSELNLSSLELGDSALYFCASSVGLAGINEQFFGPGTRLTVL.

The sample holds a few counts of this clonotype. This rearrangement joins TRBV2 to TRBJ2-1, with 10 positions matching TRBD2. J was trimmed by 7 bases and V by 7 bases; bases with no gene match: 7. CDR1 is SNHLY and CDR2 is FYNNEI in the germline V gene. The CDR3 runs 14 residues. The CDR3 reads CASIGPSGGNEQFF. CDR3 nucleotides: TGTGCCAGCATCGGCCCTAGCGGGGGAAATGAGCAGTTCTTC.

This clonotype was found many times. The chain joins TRBV29-1 to TRBJ2-7; 7 nucleotides match TRBD1. The J segment lost 6 bases and the V segment lost 6 bases, leaving 8 bases of the junction unmatched. Germline V lookup: CDR1 SQVTM, CDR2 ANQGSEA. The CDR3 contains 12 residues. The CDR3 DNA sequence: TGCAGCGTAAGACAGGGCGGCTTCGAGCAGTACTTC. It codes for CSVRQGGFEQYF.

This chain links TRBV7-8 with TRBJ2-7; D remains ambiguous. The V gene's germline CDR1 is SGHVS and CDR2 FQNEAQ. The CDR3 contains 16 residues. The V end lost 5 bases, the J end lost 0 bases, and 17 bases lay between the germline ends. In DNA, the CDR3 is TGTGCCAGCAGCCCCCTGTTAATAGGTAACTCCTACGAGCAGTACTTC. Amino acids: CASSPLLIGNSYEQYF.

Remarks on this clonotype: A much more abundant neighbour one base away suggests this may be a read error. This chain joins TRBV20-1 and TRBJ1-1, with D maybe TRBD1 (5 bases). Germline loops: CDR1 DFQATT, CDR2 SNEGSKA (reference sequence). The CDR3 totals 12 residues. Here the CDR3 reads CRATQNRGEAFF. Here the CDR3 DNA reads TGCAGGGCTACTCAAAATAGGGGTGAAGCTTTCTTT.

The chain carries TRBV28 and TRBJ2-5; D possibly corresponds to TRBD2 (6 bases). The V end lost 8 bases, the J end lost 5 bases, and 18 bases lay between the germline ends. The length of the CDR3 is 14 residues. CDR1 is MDHEN, CDR2 SYDVKM, per germline. CDR3 in amino acids: CASHGTLPEETQYF. In DNA form, the CDR3 reads TGTGCCAGCCACGGGACTCTTCCCGAGGAGACCCAGTACTTC.

This clonotype was observed a single time. The genes are TRBV27 and TRBJ1-2; 9 bases are a match to TRBD1. Germline-derived CDR1 and CDR2 are MNHEY and SMNVEV (reference sequence). CDR3 size: 17 residues. J was trimmed by 0 bases and V by 3 bases; bases with no gene match: 8. In DNA form, the CDR3 reads TGTGCCAGCAGTTTCTTGGGACAGGGAAAAGCTAACTATGGCTACACCTTC. This codes for CASSFLGQGKANYGYTF.

This clonotype was counted a single time. It may be a read error: a sequence one base away is much more abundant. The V gene is TRBV29-1, the J gene TRBJ2-3; 8 bases are shared with TRBD1. CDR1 SQVTM and CDR2 ANQGSEA come from the germline V gene. The CDR3 sequence is 13 residues long. Losses at the gene ends were 4 bases for V and 7 bases for J; bases not matched to a gene: 7. The CDR3 sequence is CSVGDRSNYTQYF. CDR3 coding DNA: TGCAGCGTTGGGGACAGGAGCAACTATACGCAGTATTTT.

In this sample, this clonotype turned up many times. The chain joins TRBV29-1 to TRBJ2-3; D might be TRBD2 (6 bases). The V end was cut by 2 bases, the J end by 3 bases, with 12 bases between. The CDR3 extends over 14 amino acids. CDR1 SQVTM and CDR2 ANQGSEA come from the germline V gene. Here the CDR3 DNA reads TGCAGCGTTGAAACGGCGGGAAGAACAGATACGCAGTATTTT. This encodes CSVETAGRTDTQYF.

The V gene is TRBV20-1, the J gene TRBJ2-2; 9 bases map to TRBD2. The CDR3 has 13 amino acids. CDR1 is DFQATT, CDR2 SNEGSKA, per germline (reference sequence). In DNA, the CDR3 is TGCAGCCCAGTAGCGGGAGAGACCGGGGAGCTGTTTTTT. Its protein is CSPVAGETGELFF.

This CDR3 is CASSQGGAFTDTQYF. CDR3 in DNA: TGCGCCAGCAGCCAAGGAGGAGCCTTCACAGATACGCAGTATTTT. The chain couples TRBV4-1 to TRBJ2-3; D remains ambiguous. Germline values: CDR1 MGHRA, CDR2 YSYEKL. CDR3 length: 15 amino acids. V lost 1 base and J lost 2, with 10 bases in between.

Only a few counts were recorded for this clonotype. This chain connects TRBV7-2 to TRBJ2-1, with TRBD2 identical over 12 bases. The CDR3 totals 17 residues. From germline, CDR1 is SGHTA and CDR2 FQGNSA. Germline trimming cut 0 bases from V and 7 bases from J; bases unmatched to any gene: 7. In nucleotides, the CDR3 is TGTGCCAGCAGCTTAGCCCTGACTAGCGGGAGAGGGAATGAGCAGTTCTTC. Encoded protein: CASSLALTSGRGNEQFF.

This clonotype has just a few counts. The DNA for the CDR3 is TGCAGTGCTAGCAACCCCCGGCTAGATGGGGGAGCCCAGTACTTC. Translating gives CSASNPRLDGGAQYF. This chain uses TRBV20-1 with TRBJ2-5; D is possibly TRBD1 or TRBD2 (5 bases each). Germline assignment: CDR1 DFQATT and CDR2 SNEGSKA (reference sequence). The germline V and J ends were trimmed by 3 bases and 9 bases, with 23 bases remaining between them. The CDR3 covers 15 residues.

This clonotype occurred a few times. The chain carries TRBV7-9 and TRBJ2-1; TRBD2 aligns across 9 bases. This CDR3 has 14 residues. The junction had 4 bases not matched to a gene; V was cut back by 1 base and J by 9 bases. Germline CDR1 is SEHNR and CDR2 is FQNEAQ (reference sequence). CDR3 DNA sequence: TGTGCCAGCAGCTTAGGTAGCGGGAGCGGTGAGCAGTTCTTC. Translation: CASSLGSGSGEQFF. The full variable domain, completed using reference TRBV7-9 and TRBJ2-1, is DTGVSQNPRHKITKRGQNVTFRCDPISEHNRLYWYRQTLGQGPEFLTYFQNEAQLEKSRLLSDRFSAERPKGSFSTLEIQRTEQGDSAMYLCASSLGSGSGEQFFGPGTRLTVL.

A few counts support this clonotype. This chain uses TRBV5-1 with TRBJ2-1; TRBD1 is a possible D gene (5 bases). Germline V CDR1 and CDR2: SGHRS, YFSETQ. V was trimmed by 4 bases and J by 12 bases, leaving 17 bases between them. This CDR3 has 13 amino acids. This CDR3 reads CASSDQGDTGQFF. The CDR3 DNA sequence: TGCGCCAGCAGCGATCAGGGTGACACTGGGCAGTTCTTC.

The chain carries TRBV27 and TRBJ1-1, with a weak D call TRBD1 (5 bases). The germline CDR1 and CDR2 sequences are MNHEY and SMNVEV (reference sequence). The CDR3 consists of 16 residues. V was cut by 6 bases and J by 4 bases, with 21 bases left in between. CDR3: CASSPQTAGLGTEAFF. For the CDR3, the DNA is TGTGCCAGCAGCCCTCAAACCGCAGGGTTGGGCACTGAAGCTTTCTTT.

V usage is TRBV7-9 and J usage is TRBJ2-2; D ambiguous. In germline, CDR1 is SEHNR, CDR2 FQNEAQ (reference sequence). V lost 6 bases and J lost 4, with 6 bases in between. The CDR3 runs to 12 residues. The chain's CDR3 is CASRSSTGELFF. CDR3 coding DNA: TGTGCCAGCAGATCGAGCACCGGGGAGCTGTTTTTT. The full variable domain, its missing parts supplied by reference TRBV7-9 and TRBJ2-2, is DTGVSQNPRHKITKRGQNVTFRCDPISEHNRLYWYRQTLGQGPEFLTYFQNEAQLEKSRLLSDRFSAERPKGSFSTLEIQRTEQGDSAMYLCASRSSTGELFFGEGSRLTVL.

Comment on this clonotype: A read error is possible here, since a much larger clone lies one base away. The chain links TRBV12-3 or TRBV12-4 to TRBJ2-3; D is uncertain. CDR3 length equals 13 residues. CDR3 nucleotides: TGTGCCAGCAGTTTAAGGTACACAGATACGCGGTATTTT. It translates to CASSLRYTDTRYF.

This clonotype came up many times. This rearrangement joins TRBV30 to TRBJ2-3; TRBD1 is a possible D gene (6 bases). CDR1 GTSNPN and CDR2 SVGIG come from the germline V gene (reference sequence). The ends were cut back, 7 bases at V and 13 bases at J, with 15 bases in the middle. The CDR3 contains 10 residues. CDR3 in DNA: TGTGCCTCCCAGCAGGGGATTAAGTATTTT. Translated, it gives CASQQGIKYF.

This clonotype was counted a few times. This chain links TRBV6-5 with TRBJ2-1; no clear D. Trimming removed 4 bases from V and 8 bases from J, with 9 bases in between. This CDR3 has 12 residues. Per the germline V gene, CDR1 is MNHEY and CDR2 is SVGAGI. CDR3 residues: CASSSGWDEQFF. The DNA for the CDR3 is TGTGCCAGCAGTTCGGGTTGGGATGAGCAGTTCTTC.

This clonotype turned up a few times. The chain joins TRBV28 to TRBJ1-4, with D hard to call. Germline V gives CDR1 MDHEN, CDR2 SYDVKM. The CDR3 spans 12 residues. The V gene lost 7 bases and the J gene lost 10 bases, with 13 bases spanning the gap. CDR3 sequence (DNA): TGTGCCAGCACCCACCCGTCCGGAAAACTGTTTTTT. This translates into CASTHPSGKLFF.

This rearrangement joins TRBV6-5 to TRBJ2-7; 7 bases match TRBD1. The junction had 14 bases not matched to a gene; V was cut back by 10 bases and J by 5 bases. Looked up from germline, CDR1 is MNHEY and CDR2 is SVGAGI. The CDR3 is made up of 14 amino acids. CDR3 sequence reads: CANKIVEGADEQYF. Written as DNA, the CDR3 is TGTGCCAATAAAATAGTAGAGGGGGCCGACGAGCAGTACTTC.

The chain employs TRBV6-1 and TRBJ1-5; the D is unclear. Trimming removed 6 bases from V and 9 bases from J, with 15 bases in between. This CDR3 comprises 13 residues. Germline V gene data show CDR1 as MNHNS and CDR2 as SASEGT. CDR3 in amino acids: CASREQSSRPQHF. CDR3 bases: TGTGCCAGCAGAGAACAGAGCTCCAGGCCCCAGCATTTT.

This clonotype has a handful of counts. The J gene is TRBJ2-3, the V gene TRBV20-1; D remains ambiguous. Germline values: CDR1 DFQATT, CDR2 SNEGSKA (reference sequence). The CDR3 is made up of 13 amino acids. V was cut by 1 base and J by 8 bases, with 13 bases left in between. The CDR3 nucleotides read TGCAGTGCTAGAGGGGCTTCGTTCGGTACGCAGTATTTT. Translation gives CSARGASFGTQYF.

V and J are TRBV5-1 and TRBJ2-4; a weak D match, TRBD1 (6 bases). This CDR3 is built from 18 residues. CDR1 is SGHRS and CDR2 is YFSETQ in the germline V gene. V was trimmed by 0 bases and J by 0 bases, leaving 16 bases between them. CDR3 sequence (DNA): TGCGCCAGCAGCTTGGAGATCTCAGGGGCACTAGCCAAAAACATTCAGTACTTC. Translation: CASSLEISGALAKNIQYF.

This clonotype was seen a handful of times. The rearrangement uses TRBV7-9 and TRBJ1-2; D gene unclear. The CDR3 is 11 residues long. From germline, CDR1 is SEHNR and CDR2 FQNEAQ (reference sequence). Trimming took 4 bases from V and 5 from J, leaving 5 bases between them. The CDR3 is CASSSEYGYTF. The CDR3 DNA reads as TGTGCCAGCAGCTCCGAGTATGGCTACACCTTC.

This chain uses TRBV30 with TRBJ1-2; possible D gene TRBD1, 5 bases. V dropped 5 bases and J dropped 5 bases, with 12 bases sitting between them. This CDR3 region has 12 residues. Germline assignment: CDR1 GTSNPN and CDR2 SVGIG (reference sequence). The chain's CDR3 is CAWFMGGYGYTF. The CDR3 coding sequence is TGTGCCTGGTTCATGGGGGGATATGGCTACACCTTC. The full variable domain, in which reference TRBV30 and TRBJ1-2 provide the parts outside the CDR3, is SQTIHQWPATLVQPVGSPLSLECTVEGTSNPNLYWYRQAAGRGLQLLFYSVGIGQISSEVPQNLSASRPQDRQFILSSKKLLLSDSGFYLCAWFMGGYGYTFGSGTRLTVV.